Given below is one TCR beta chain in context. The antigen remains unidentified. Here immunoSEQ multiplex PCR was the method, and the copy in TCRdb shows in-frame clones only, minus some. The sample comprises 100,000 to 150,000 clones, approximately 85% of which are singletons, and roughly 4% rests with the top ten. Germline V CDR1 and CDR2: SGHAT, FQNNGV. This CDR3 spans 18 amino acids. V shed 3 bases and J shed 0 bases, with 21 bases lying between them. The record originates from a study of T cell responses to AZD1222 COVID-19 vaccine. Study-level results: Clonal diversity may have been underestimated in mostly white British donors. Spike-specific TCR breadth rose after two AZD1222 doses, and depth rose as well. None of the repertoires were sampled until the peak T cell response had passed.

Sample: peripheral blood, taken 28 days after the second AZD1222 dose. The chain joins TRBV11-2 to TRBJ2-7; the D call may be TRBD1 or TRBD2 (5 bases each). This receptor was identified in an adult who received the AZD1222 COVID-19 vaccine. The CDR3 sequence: CASSLSASGPGTSYEQYF. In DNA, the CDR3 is TGTGCCAGCAGCTTGAGTGCATCGGGCCCAGGGACCTCCTACGAGCAGTACTTC. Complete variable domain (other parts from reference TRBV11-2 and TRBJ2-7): EAGVAQSPRYKIIEKRQSVAFWCNPISGHATLYWYQQILGQGPKLLIQFQNNGVVDDSQLPKDRFSAERLKGVDSTLKIQPAKLEDSAVYLCASSLSASGPGTSYEQYFGPGTRLTVT.